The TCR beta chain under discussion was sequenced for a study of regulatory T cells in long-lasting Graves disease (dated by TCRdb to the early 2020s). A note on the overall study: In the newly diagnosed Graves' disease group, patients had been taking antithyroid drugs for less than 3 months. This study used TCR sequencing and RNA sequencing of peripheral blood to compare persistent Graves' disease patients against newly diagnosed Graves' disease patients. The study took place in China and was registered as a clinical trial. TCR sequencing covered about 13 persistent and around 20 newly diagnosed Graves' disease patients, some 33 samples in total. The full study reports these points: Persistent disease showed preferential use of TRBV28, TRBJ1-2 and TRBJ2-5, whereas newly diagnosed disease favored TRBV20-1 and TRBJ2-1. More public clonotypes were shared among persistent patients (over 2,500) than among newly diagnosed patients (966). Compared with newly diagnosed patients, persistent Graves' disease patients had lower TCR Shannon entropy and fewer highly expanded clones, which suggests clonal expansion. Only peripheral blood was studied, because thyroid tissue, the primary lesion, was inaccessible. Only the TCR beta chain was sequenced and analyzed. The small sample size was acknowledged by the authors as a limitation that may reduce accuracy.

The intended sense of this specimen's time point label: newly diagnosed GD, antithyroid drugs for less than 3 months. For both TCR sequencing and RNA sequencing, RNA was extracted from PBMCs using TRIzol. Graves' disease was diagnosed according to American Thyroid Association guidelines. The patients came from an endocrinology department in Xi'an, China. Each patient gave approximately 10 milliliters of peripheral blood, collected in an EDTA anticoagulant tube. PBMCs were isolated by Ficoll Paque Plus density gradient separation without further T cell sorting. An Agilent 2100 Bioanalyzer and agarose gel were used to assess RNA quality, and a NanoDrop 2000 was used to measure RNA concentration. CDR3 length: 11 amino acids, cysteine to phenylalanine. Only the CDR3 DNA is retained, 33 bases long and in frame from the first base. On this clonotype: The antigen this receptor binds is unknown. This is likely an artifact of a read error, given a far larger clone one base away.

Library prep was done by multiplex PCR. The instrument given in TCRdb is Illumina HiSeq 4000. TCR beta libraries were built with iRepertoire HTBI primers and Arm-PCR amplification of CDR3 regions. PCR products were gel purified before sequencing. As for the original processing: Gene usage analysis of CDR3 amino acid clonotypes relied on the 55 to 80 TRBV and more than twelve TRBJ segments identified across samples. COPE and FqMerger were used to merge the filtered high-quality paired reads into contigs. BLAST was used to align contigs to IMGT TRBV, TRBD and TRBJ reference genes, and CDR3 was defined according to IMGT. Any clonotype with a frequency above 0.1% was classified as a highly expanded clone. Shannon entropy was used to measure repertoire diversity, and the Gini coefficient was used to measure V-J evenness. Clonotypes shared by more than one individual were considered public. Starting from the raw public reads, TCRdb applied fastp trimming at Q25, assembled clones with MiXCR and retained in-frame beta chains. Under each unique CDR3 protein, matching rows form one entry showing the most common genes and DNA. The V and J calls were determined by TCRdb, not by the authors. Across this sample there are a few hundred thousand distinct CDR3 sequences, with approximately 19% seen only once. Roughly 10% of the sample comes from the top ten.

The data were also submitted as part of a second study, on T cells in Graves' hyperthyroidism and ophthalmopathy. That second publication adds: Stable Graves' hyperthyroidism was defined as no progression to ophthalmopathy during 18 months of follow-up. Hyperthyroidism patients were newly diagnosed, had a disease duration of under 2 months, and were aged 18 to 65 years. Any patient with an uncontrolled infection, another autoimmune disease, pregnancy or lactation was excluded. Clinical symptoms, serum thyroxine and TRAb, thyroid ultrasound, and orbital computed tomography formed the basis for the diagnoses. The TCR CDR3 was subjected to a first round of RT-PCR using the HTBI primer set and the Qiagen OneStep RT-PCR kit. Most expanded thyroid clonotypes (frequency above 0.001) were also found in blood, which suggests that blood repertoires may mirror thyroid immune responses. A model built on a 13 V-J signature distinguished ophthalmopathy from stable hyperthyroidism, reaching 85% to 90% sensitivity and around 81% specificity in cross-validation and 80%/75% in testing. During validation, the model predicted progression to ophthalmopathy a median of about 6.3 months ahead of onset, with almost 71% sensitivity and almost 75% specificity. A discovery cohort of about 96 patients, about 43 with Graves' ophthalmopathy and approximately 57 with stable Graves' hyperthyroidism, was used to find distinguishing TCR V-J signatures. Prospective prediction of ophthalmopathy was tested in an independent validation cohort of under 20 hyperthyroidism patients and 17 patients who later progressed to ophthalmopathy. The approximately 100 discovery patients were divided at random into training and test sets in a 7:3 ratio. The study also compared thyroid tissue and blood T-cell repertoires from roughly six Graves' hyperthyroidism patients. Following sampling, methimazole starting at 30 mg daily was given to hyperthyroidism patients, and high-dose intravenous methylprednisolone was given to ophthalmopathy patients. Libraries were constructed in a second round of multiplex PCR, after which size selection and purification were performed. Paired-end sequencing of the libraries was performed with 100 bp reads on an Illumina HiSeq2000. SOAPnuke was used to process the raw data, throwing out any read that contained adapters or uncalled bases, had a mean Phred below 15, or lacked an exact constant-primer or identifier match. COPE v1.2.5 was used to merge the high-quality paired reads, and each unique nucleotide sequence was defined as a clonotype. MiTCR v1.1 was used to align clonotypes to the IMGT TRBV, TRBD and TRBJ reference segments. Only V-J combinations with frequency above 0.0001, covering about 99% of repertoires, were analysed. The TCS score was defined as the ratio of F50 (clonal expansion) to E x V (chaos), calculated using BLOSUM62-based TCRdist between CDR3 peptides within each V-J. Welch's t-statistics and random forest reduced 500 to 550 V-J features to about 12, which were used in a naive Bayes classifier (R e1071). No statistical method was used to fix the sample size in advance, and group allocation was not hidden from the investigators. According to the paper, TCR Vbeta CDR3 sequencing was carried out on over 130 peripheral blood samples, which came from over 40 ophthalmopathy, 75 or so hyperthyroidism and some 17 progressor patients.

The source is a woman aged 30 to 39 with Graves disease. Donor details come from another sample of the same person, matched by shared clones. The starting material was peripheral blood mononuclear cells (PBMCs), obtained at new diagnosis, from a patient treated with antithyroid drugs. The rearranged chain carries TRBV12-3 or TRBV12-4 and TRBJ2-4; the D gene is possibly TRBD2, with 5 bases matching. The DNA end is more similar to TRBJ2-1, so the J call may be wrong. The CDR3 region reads CASAEANGQFF. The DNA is TGTGCCAGCGCGGAGGCAAATGGGCAGTTCTTC.